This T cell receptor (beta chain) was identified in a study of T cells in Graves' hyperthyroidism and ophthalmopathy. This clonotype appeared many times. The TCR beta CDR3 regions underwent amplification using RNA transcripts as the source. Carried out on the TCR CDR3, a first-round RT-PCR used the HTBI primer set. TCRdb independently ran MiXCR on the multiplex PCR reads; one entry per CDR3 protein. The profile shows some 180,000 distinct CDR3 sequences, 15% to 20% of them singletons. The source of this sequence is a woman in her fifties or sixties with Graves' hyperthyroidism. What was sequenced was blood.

CDR3 sequence: CASSDSPGELFF. As DNA, the CDR3 is TGTGCCAGCAGTGATAGTCCCGGGGAGCTGTTTTTT. V and J are TRBV2 and TRBJ2-2; D gene unclear. V lost 3 bases and J 6 bases, leaving 5 bases between the germline ends. The CDR3 contains 12 residues. The V gene's germline CDR1 is SNHLY and CDR2 FYNNEI.